This entry describes one T cell receptor (beta chain). No antigen is known for it. The library was built by means of 5' RACE. Preparation of each TCR library used around 3.5 ug of total RNA. For each sample, cDNA synthesis with SMARTScribe reverse transcriptase was split into eight separate reactions. During cDNA synthesis, template switching introduced unique molecular identifiers that contained a 6-nucleotide sample barcode. Amplification of TCRalpha and TCRbeta cDNA involved two nested PCRs of approximately 17 and 9 cycles, and each PCR was followed by bead purification. Before amplification, the cDNA was both treated with uracil DNA-glycosylase and purified with the QIAquick PCR purification kit. The second PCR added Illumina TruSeq-compatible adapters along with sample-specific barcodes. Library quality and concentration were checked on TapeStation and Qubit, and libraries were pooled at 5 to 6.5 ng each. Sequencing of pooled libraries was carried out on an Illumina HiSeq2500 single-index Rapid Run using 2 x 100 bp reads and custom sequencing primers. Per the original workflow: MiGEC version 1.2.6 was used for UMI-based consensus assembly, which corrected PCR and sequencing errors. V(D)J alignment, clonotype assembly and CDR3 extraction were performed with MiXCR version 2.1.1. To normalise gene usage, clonotype sharing and MAIT/NKT TCR abundance, the analysis used the top 1000, 10 000 and 20 000 clonotypes per sample. After downsampling to 27 000 UMIs, diversity was calculated as the inverse Simpson index using the vegan R package. Paired Mann-Whitney U tests were applied to discordant twin pairs, and Benjamini-Hochberg correction was used for multiple testing. Reprocessed by TCRdb, the reads give a single entry per CDR3 protein sequence, without DNA. It is TCRdb's table, rather than the study itself, that gives the V and J calls and clone size. The sample's records list 170,000 or so distinct CDR3 sequences. Clones ranked in the top ten supply around 6.8% of the sample.

The data stem from a study of monozygotic twins with inflammatory bowel disease (dated by TCRdb to the late 2010s). Describing the broader study: The complete study included about 30 monozygotic twin pairs: 19 IBD-discordant Danish pairs and nine German pairs, of which four were IBD-concordant and five were IBD-discordant. The search for disease-associated traits relied mainly on comparing IBD patients with their genetically identical healthy co-twins within discordant pairs. Each individual had, on average, about 151 000 unique TCRalpha sequences and 181 000 unique TCRbeta sequences available for analysis. Points the paper makes about the study in general: Distinction between different T cell subtypes could not be achieved in the analysis. Concordant and discordant twins showed no difference in repertoire similarity, possibly because of limited statistical power. Differing immunosuppressive treatments among patients may have added background noise and inter-individual variability to the repertoires. The results gave no support for a single strong signal or clonotype linked to IBD. Compared with healthy twins, IBD patients had fewer clonotypes in common with other individuals, a difference most pronounced in patients showing signs of disease activity. IBD patients had lower TCRbeta repertoire diversity, measured by the inverse Simpson index, than their healthy co-twins.

From each donor, an approximately 2.3 ml peripheral blood sample was drawn into PAXgene tubes and stored at -80 degrees C. Without T cell sorting, total RNA was isolated from whole blood using the PAXgene blood miRNA kit on an automated QIAcube. Peripheral blood from monozygotic twin pairs, either concordant or discordant for inflammatory bowel disease, underwent deep TCRalpha and TCRbeta repertoire profiling that used unique molecular barcoding. For every twin pair, smoking habits were documented, and each individual was categorised as a current, former or never smoker. The CDR3 numbers 14 residues from cysteine through phenylalanine. No DNA accompanies this entry. Reading the germline V gene gives CDR1 ENHRY and CDR2 SYGVKD.

The sequenced sample was blood. This receptor was obtained from a human donor with ulcerative colitis or Crohn's disease, or a healthy co-twin of an affected twin (not recorded which). This sequence uses TRBV10-3 and TRBJ1-2; TCRdb selects TRBD1, and the lack of DNA leaves this call unchecked. The CDR3 protein sequence reads: CAIHGTGANYGYTF.